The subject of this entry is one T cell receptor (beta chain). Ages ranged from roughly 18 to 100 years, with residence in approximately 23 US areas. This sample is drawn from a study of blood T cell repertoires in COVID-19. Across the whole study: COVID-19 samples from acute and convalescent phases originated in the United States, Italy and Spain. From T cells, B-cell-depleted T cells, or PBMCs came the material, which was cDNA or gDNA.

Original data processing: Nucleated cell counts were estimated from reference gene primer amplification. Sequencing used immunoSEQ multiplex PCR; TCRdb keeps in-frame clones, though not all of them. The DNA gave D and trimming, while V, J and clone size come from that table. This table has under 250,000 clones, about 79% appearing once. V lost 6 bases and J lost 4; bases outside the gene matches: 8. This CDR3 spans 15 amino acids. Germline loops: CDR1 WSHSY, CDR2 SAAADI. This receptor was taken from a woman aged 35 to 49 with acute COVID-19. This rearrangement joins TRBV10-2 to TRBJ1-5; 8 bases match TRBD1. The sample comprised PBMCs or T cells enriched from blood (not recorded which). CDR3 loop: CASSGGDRGNQPQHF. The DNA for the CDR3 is TGCGCCAGCAGCGGGGGCGACAGGGGAAATCAGCCCCAGCATTTT.